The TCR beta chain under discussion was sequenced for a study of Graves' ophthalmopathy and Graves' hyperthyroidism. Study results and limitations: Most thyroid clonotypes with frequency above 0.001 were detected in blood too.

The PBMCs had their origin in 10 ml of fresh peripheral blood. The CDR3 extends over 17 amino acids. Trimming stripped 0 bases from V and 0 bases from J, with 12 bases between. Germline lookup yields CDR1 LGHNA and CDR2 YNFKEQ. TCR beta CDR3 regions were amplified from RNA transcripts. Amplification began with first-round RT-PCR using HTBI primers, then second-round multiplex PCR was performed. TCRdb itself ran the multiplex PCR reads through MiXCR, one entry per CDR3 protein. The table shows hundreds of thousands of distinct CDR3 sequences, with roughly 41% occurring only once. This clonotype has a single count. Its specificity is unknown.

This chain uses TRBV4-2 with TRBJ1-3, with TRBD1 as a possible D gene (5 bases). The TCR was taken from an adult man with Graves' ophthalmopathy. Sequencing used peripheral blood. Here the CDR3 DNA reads TGTGCCAGCAGCCAAGATCATCCCCAGGGCTCTGGAAACACCATATATTTT. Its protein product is CASSQDHPQGSGNTIYF.